Presented here are 22 T cell receptor beta chains from one specimen sequenced in a study of control samples from healthy donors and cancer patients. Profiling relied on immunoSEQ multiplex PCR, and the TCRdb table lists in-frame clones only, not all of them. The sample lists about 130,000 clones, roughly 94% occurring once. Material: PBMCs. These receptor sequences come from a man aged 55 to 70 with colorectal cancer.

The V call is TRBV7-2, the J call TRBJ2-1; 7 bases agree with TRBD2. The germline gives CDR1 SGHTA, CDR2 FQGNSA. The length of the CDR3 is 16 residues. Trimming cost V 1 base and J 6 bases; bases outside gene matches: 9. The CDR3 bases are TGTGCCAGCAGCTTAGTGGGCGGGGGTGCCCCCAATGAGCAGTTCTTC. This codes for CASSLVGGGAPNEQFF.

The genes are TRBV4-3 and TRBJ2-1; 9 nucleotides align to TRBD2. CDR1 is LGHNA, CDR2 YSLEER, per germline. V gave up 5 bases and J gave up 3 bases; unmatched junction bases: 5. The CDR3 sequence is 15 residues long. CDR3 in amino acids: CASSAGTSLYNEQFF. In nucleotides, the CDR3 is TGCGCCAGCAGCGCCGGGACTAGCCTCTACAATGAGCAGTTCTTC.

CDR3 in amino acids: CASKGQTATEAFF. The CDR3 region has the DNA TGTGCCAGTAAGGGGCAGACCGCCACTGAAGCTTTCTTT. The V gene is TRBV19, the J gene TRBJ1-1; D is possibly TRBD1 (5 bases). The CDR3 consists of 13 residues. V lost 7 bases, J lost 4 bases, and 13 bases lay in between. The germline V gene has CDR1 LNHDA and CDR2 SQIVND (reference sequence). Looking up the rest from reference TRBV19 and TRBJ1-1 gives the full variable domain: DGGITQSPKYLFRKEGQNVTLSCEQNLNHDAMYWYRQDPGQGLRLIYYSQIVNDFQKGDIAEGYSVSREKKESFPLTVTSAQKNPTAFYLCASKGQTATEAFFGQGTRLTVV.

This chain links TRBV6-4 with TRBJ1-5, with 10 bases that match TRBD1. V trimming: 7 bases; J trimming: 7 bases; junction bases outside the gene matches: 13. CDR1 and CDR2 from the germline V gene are MRHNA and SNTAGT. The CDR3 has 16 residues. Here the CDR3 reads CASTPPGQGNLQPQHF. Written as DNA, the CDR3 is TGTGCCAGCACCCCTCCGGGACAGGGGAATTTACAGCCCCAGCATTTT.

The V gene is TRBV19, the J gene TRBJ1-1; D not resolved. The germline V and J ends were trimmed by 1 base and 0 bases, with 9 bases remaining between them. The CDR3 is made up of 15 amino acids. CDR1 and CDR2 (germline): LNHDA, SQIVND (reference sequence). The CDR3, as DNA: TGTGCCAGTAGTATAGGGACCGGCTTGAACACTGAAGCTTTCTTT. Its protein product is CASSIGTGLNTEAFF.

This chain uses TRBV12-5 with TRBJ1-5; TRBD1 matches 8 bases. CDR1 and CDR2 from the germline V gene are LGHNT and FRNRAP. Trimming at V came to 1 base and at J to 4 bases, leaving 3 bases not matched to a gene. The CDR3 is made up of 15 amino acids. The CDR3 here is CASGLEGQENQPQHF. CDR3 bases: TGTGCTAGTGGTTTGGAGGGACAGGAGAATCAGCCCCAGCATTTT.

This chain connects TRBV6-6 to TRBJ1-5, with TRBD1 identical over 10 bases. This CDR3 has 16 residues. Germline lookup yields CDR1 MNHNY and CDR2 SVGAGI (reference sequence). With V trimmed by 5 bases and J by 0 bases, 4 bases remained unmatched. DNA of the CDR3: TGTGCCAGCAGTAGGGGACAGGGGAGTAGCAATCAGCCCCAGCATTTT. Amino acid sequence: CASSRGQGSSNQPQHF.

In nucleotides, the CDR3 is TGCGCCAGCAGACCTGTGACAGGGAACTATGGCTACACCTTC. Translation: CASRPVTGNYGYTF. The chain couples TRBV5-1 to TRBJ1-2; 7 bases match TRBD1. CDR3 size: 14 residues. After removal of 5 bases from V and 2 bases from J, the junction contained 6 bases not matched to a gene. Germline CDR1 reads SGHRS; CDR2 reads YFSETQ.

CDR3 nucleotide sequence: TGTGCCAGCAGCTTAGGGGCTGAAGCTTTCTTT. Amino acids: CASSLGAEAFF. The genes are TRBV11-2 and TRBJ1-1, with D unclear. Trimming took 1 base from V and 6 from J, leaving 3 bases between them. The CDR3 has 11 amino acids. Germline CDR1 reads SGHAT; CDR2 reads FQNNGV.

CDR3 coding DNA: TGTGCCAGTAGTATAGATCGGGACAGGGGAGAGACCCAGTACTTC. The encoded protein is CASSIDRDRGETQYF. V is TRBV19 and J is TRBJ2-5, with TRBD1 matching over 10 bases. The V gene end was trimmed by 0 bases and the J gene end by 4 bases; junction bases not matched to a gene: 2. The CDR3 is 15 amino acids. Per the germline V gene, CDR1 is LNHDA and CDR2 is SQIVND (reference sequence).

In regard to this clone: Other DNA variants within this sample encode the same CDR3. The V gene is TRBV19, the J gene TRBJ1-1, with a possible D match to TRBD1 (5 bases). In germline, CDR1 is LNHDA, CDR2 SQIVND (reference sequence). V was clipped by 2 bases and J by 3 bases, with 7 bases between them. CDR3 length: 13 amino acids. The CDR3 DNA reads as TGTGCCAGTAGTATAAGGGGAGACACTGAAGCTTTCTTT. This encodes CASSIRGDTEAFF.

This clone has just a few counts. The chain links TRBV6-2 or TRBV6-3 to TRBJ1-5, with D possibly matching TRBD1 (6 bases). The germline V gene encodes CDR1 MNHEY and CDR2 SVGEGT. CDR3 length equals 18 residues. V was trimmed by 3 bases and J by 0 bases, leaving 18 bases between them. The CDR3: CASSYLLQGRGSNQPQHF. CDR3 DNA: TGTGCCAGCAGTTATCTACTACAGGGACGGGGTAGCAATCAGCCCCAGCATTTT.

The chain has TRBV20-1 and TRBJ2-3; 7 bases are a match to TRBD1. The CDR3 extends over 14 amino acids. V shed 3 bases and J 5 bases; nucleotides not matched to a gene: 8. Germline assignment: CDR1 DFQATT and CDR2 SNEGSKA (reference sequence). The CDR3: CSASQQGKRDTQYF. CDR3 bases: TGCAGTGCTAGTCAACAGGGGAAGAGAGATACGCAGTATTTT.

This sequence joins TRBV19 and TRBJ1-1, with D unresolved. The CDR3 has 15 residues. V was pared by 4 bases and J by 3 bases, with 15 bases between. The germline V gene encodes CDR1 LNHDA and CDR2 SQIVND (reference sequence). CDR3 residues: CASSNPPDGYTEAFF. The CDR3 bases are TGTGCCAGTAGTAACCCGCCGGACGGATACACTGAAGCTTTCTTT.

The chain employs TRBV4-1 and TRBJ2-7, with D tentatively TRBD2 (6 bases). Germline CDR1 and CDR2: MGHRA and YSYEKL. The CDR3 is 15 amino acids. Deletions cut 1 base from V and 6 bases from J, with 16 bases between. The CDR3 DNA is TGCGCCAGCAGCCAAGGGCTGGGGAGGACTCGCGAGCAGTACTTC. Translated, it gives CASSQGLGRTREQYF.

The rearrangement joins TRBV6-6 to TRBJ1-4, with 8 bases aligning to TRBD1. J gave up 7 bases and V 0 bases, and 4 bases lay outside the gene matches. CDR3 size: 15 residues. The V gene's germline CDR1 is MNHNY and CDR2 SVGAGI (reference sequence). The CDR3 DNA reads as TGTGCCAGCAGTTACTCGACAGGGGAAGTTGAAAAACTGTTTTTT. This gives the protein CASSYSTGEVEKLFF.

The chain links TRBV21-1 to TRBJ2-7; no DNA check was done on the table's D call, TRBD1. TRBV21-1 is tagged as a pseudogene. This CDR3 has 17 amino acids. The chain's CDR3 is CASSKKRGKGRSYEQYF. The CDR3 region has the DNA TGTGCCAGCAGCAAAAAAAGGGGGAAAGGGCGGAGCTACGAGCAGTACTTC.

This clone was found a few times. The chain recombines TRBV6-6 with TRBJ1-4; D is undetermined. Looked up from germline, CDR1 is MNHNY and CDR2 is SVGAGI (reference sequence). The CDR3 length is 11 residues. V was cut by 4 bases and J by 8 bases, with 5 bases left in between. CDR3 in amino acids: CASSSGEKLFF. The CDR3 DNA reads as TGTGCCAGCAGTTCTGGAGAAAAACTGTTTTTT.

As regards this clone: Other DNA sequences from this sample encode an identical CDR3 as well. V usage is TRBV19 and J usage is TRBJ1-1, with 7 bases matching TRBD1. The junction had 5 bases not matched to a gene; V was cut back by 9 bases and J by 1 base. The CDR3 loop spans 13 amino acids. The V gene's germline CDR1 is LNHDA and CDR2 SQIVND (reference sequence). The CDR3 spells CASSRQGNTEAFF. CDR3 bases: TGTGCCAGCTCTAGACAGGGGAACACTGAAGCTTTCTTT.

This chain links TRBV6-5 with TRBJ1-4; the D is unclear. The length of the CDR3 is 15 residues. The V gene's germline CDR1 is MNHEY and CDR2 SVGAGI. Trimming shortened V by 6 bases and J by 6 bases, and 17 bases separated the two germline ends. Here the CDR3 DNA reads TGTGCCAGCAGGGGGATAACAGCGGCAGATGAAAAACTGTTTTTT. Its translation: CASRGITAADEKLFF.

This chain links TRBV2 with TRBJ2-5; 7 bases align to TRBD2. The CDR3 totals 15 residues. The trim removed 1 base at V and 6 bases at J, leaving 8 bases unmatched. Germline CDR1 reads SNHLY; CDR2 reads FYNNEI. CDR3 loop: CASSEEKRGGQTQYF. CDR3 sequence (DNA): TGTGCCAGCAGTGAAGAGAAGCGGGGAGGACAGACCCAGTACTTC.

CDR3 in DNA: TGTGCCATCTCAAGGGACAGGGTCGCTCAGCCCCAGCATTTT. Its protein product is CAISRDRVAQPQHF. The V call is TRBV10-3, the J call TRBJ1-5; 9 nucleotides align to TRBD1. Germline values: CDR1 ENHRY, CDR2 SYGVKD. V lost 8 bases and J lost 6; bases outside the gene matches: 8. CDR3 length equals 14 residues.